The 16 T cell receptor beta chains below all came from one sample that was sequenced in a study of T cells in Graves' hyperthyroidism and ophthalmopathy. Amplification targeted TCR beta CDR3 regions from RNA transcripts. Using the HTBI primer set, a first-round RT-PCR was run on the TCR CDR3. TCRdb re-called the multiplex PCR reads through MiXCR, storing one row per CDR3 protein. Among 300,000 or so distinct CDR3 sequences listed, around 20% were seen once. The sequenced material came from blood. These receptors were collected from a woman aged 50 to 60 with Graves' hyperthyroidism.

This clonotype was seen a single time. CDR3 loop: CASTPDRGWRIHEQYF. CDR3 in DNA: TGTGCCAGCACCCCTGACAGGGGGTGGAGGATCCACGAGCAGTACTTC. The gene calls are TRBV6-2 or TRBV6-3 and TRBJ2-7, with 9 nucleotides matching TRBD1. CDR1 is MNHEY, CDR2 SVGEGT, per germline. The junction had 15 bases not matched to a gene; V was cut back by 7 bases and J by 5 bases. The CDR3 has 16 residues.

The rearrangement joins TRBV3-1 to TRBJ2-3; D gene ambiguous. V dropped 3 bases and J dropped 0 bases, with 10 bases sitting between them. CDR1 LGHDT and CDR2 YNNKEL come from the germline V gene (reference sequence). This CDR3 contains 15 residues. The CDR3 region is CASSHLSESTDTQYF. The CDR3 DNA reads TGTGCCAGCAGCCATCTAAGCGAAAGCACAGATACGCAGTATTTT.

In its sample, this clonotype was seen a few times. This sequence joins TRBV28 and TRBJ2-6; D perhaps matches TRBD2 (5 bases). The V gene lost 6 bases and the J gene lost 4 bases, with 16 bases spanning the gap. Germline V gene lookup returns CDR1 MDHEN and CDR2 SYDVKM. The CDR3 totals 16 residues. In DNA form, the CDR3 reads TGTGCCAGCAGGTTGACCTCGGGGATAGGGGCCAACGTCCTGACTTTC. It yields the protein CASRLTSGIGANVLTF.

There are a few counts of this clonotype. J is TRBJ2-3 and V is TRBV30, with 9 positions matching TRBD2. The CDR3 consists of 20 residues. Per germline, CDR1 GTSNPN and CDR2 SVGIG (reference sequence). J was trimmed by 0 bases and V by 2 bases; bases with no gene match: 18. CDR3 sequence (DNA): TGTGCCTGGAGTCCGCTTCGGATGTTAGCGGGGGTTACTAGCACAGATACGCAGTATTTT. This sequence encodes CAWSPLRMLAGVTSTDTQYF.

This clonotype was counted a few times. The gene calls are TRBV27 and TRBJ2-5; TRBD1 or TRBD2 may be the D gene (7 bases each). Germline-derived CDR1 and CDR2 are MNHEY and SMNVEV (reference sequence). CDR3 length equals 14 residues. Between the trimmed V and J ends, which lost 6 bases and 6 bases, there was a span of 17 bases. DNA of the CDR3: TGTGCCAGCAGGTCAGGGGGGGATCGTCAGACCCAGTACTTC. It yields the protein CASRSGGDRQTQYF.

This chain connects TRBV2 to TRBJ1-5, with D unresolved. Trimming stripped 0 bases from V and 3 bases from J, with 12 bases between. The CDR3 has 16 amino acids. The V gene's germline CDR1 is SNHLY and CDR2 FYNNEI. CDR3 coding DNA: TGTGCCAGCAGTGAAGCGGGAGGCAGGAACAATCAGCCCCAGCATTTT. Translating gives CASSEAGGRNNQPQHF.

Many counts were recorded for this clonotype. The rearrangement uses TRBV5-1 and TRBJ1-1, with no clear D. V lost 0 bases to trimming and J lost 0 bases, with 6 bases between them. This CDR3 contains 14 residues. The germline CDR1 and CDR2 sequences are SGHRS and YFSETQ. CDR3 loop: CASSLGFMNTEAFF. The CDR3 region has the DNA TGCGCCAGCAGCTTGGGTTTTATGAACACTGAAGCTTTCTTT. The complete variable domain, with remaining parts taken from reference TRBV5-1 and TRBJ1-1, reads KAGVTQTPRYLIKTRGQQVTLSCSPISGHRSVSWYQQTPGQGLQFLFEYFSETQRNKGNFPGRFSGRQFSNSRSEMNVSTLELGDSALYLCASSLGFMNTEAFFGQGTRLTVV.

This clonotype was detected only a few times. The J gene is TRBJ2-1, the V gene TRBV25-1; D is tentatively TRBD1 or TRBD2 (5 bases each). This CDR3 is 14 amino acids long. Germline V lookup: CDR1 MGHDK, CDR2 SYGVNS. The germline V and J ends were trimmed by 2 bases and 5 bases, with 10 bases remaining between them. The CDR3 here is CASSEPGRNNEQFF. CDR3 nucleotides: TGTGCCAGCAGTGAACCGGGACGAAACAATGAGCAGTTCTTC.

The sample holds many counts of this clonotype. The chain joins TRBV20-1 to TRBJ1-4; D gene uncertain. Trimming removed 3 bases at V and 12 bases at J, with 11 bases between. The germline CDR1 and CDR2 sequences are DFQATT and SNEGSKA (reference sequence). The CDR3 sequence is 11 residues long. CDR3 nucleotide sequence: TGCAGTGCTAGCCCGAGGACTGAACTGTTTTTT. This translates into CSASPRTELFF.

Comments on this clonotype: A clone one base away is much larger, so this may be a read error. The chain uses TRBV27 and TRBJ2-4, with D perhaps assigned TRBD1 or TRBD2 (5 bases each). There are 16 residues in the CDR3. V was pared by 1 base and J by 4 bases, with 14 bases between. Looked up from germline, CDR1 is MNHEY and CDR2 is SMNVEV (reference sequence). CDR3 loop: CASSLFYGTAKNIQYF. The CDR3 DNA reads as TGTGCCAGCAGTTTATTTTATGGGACGGCTAAAAACATTCAGTACTTC.

This rearrangement joins TRBV7-8 to TRBJ2-7; D tentatively fits TRBD1 or TRBD2 (5 bases each). Germline V gene data show CDR1 as SGHVS and CDR2 as FQNEAQ. The CDR3 has 17 amino acids. V was cut by 0 bases and J by 0 bases, with 15 bases left in between. CDR3 DNA sequence: TGTGCCAGCAGCTTAGCTAGGGCCCGTGGGGGCTCCTACGAGCAGTACTTC. Translation: CASSLARARGGSYEQYF.

This clonotype was picked up a small number of times. The CDR3 protein is CASSLGADYHGYTF. The CDR3 bases are TGTGCCAGCAGCTTAGGGGCGGACTATCATGGCTACACCTTC. V gene TRBV7-9 combines with J gene TRBJ1-2; D is unresolved. Germline V CDR1 and CDR2: SEHNR, FQNEAQ (reference sequence). The CDR3 has 14 amino acids. V was clipped by 1 base and J by 6 bases, with 12 bases between them. Looking up the rest from reference TRBV7-9 and TRBJ1-2 gives the full variable domain: DTGVSQNPRHKITKRGQNVTFRCDPISEHNRLYWYRQTLGQGPEFLTYFQNEAQLEKSRLLSDRFSAERPKGSFSTLEIQRTEQGDSAMYLCASSLGADYHGYTFGSGTRLTVV.

This clonotype was counted at least ten times. The rearrangement joins TRBV10-1 to TRBJ2-7; 11 bases match TRBD1. The germline gives CDR1 WNHNN, CDR2 SYGVQD (reference sequence). The CDR3 runs to 15 residues. The ends lost 3 bases at V and 2 bases at J; junction bases unmatched: 3. CDR3 sequence reads: CASSDGQGAAYEQYF. The CDR3 DNA is TGCGCCAGCAGTGATGGACAGGGGGCCGCCTACGAGCAGTACTTC.

This clonotype has just a few counts. The chain carries TRBV7-9 and TRBJ2-1; no clear D. Trimming stripped 4 bases from V and 5 bases from J, with 12 bases between. From germline, CDR1 is SEHNR and CDR2 FQNEAQ (reference sequence). The CDR3 is 14 residues long. The CDR3 loop reads CASSSPSRDNEQFF. CDR3 nucleotides: TGTGCCAGCAGCTCCCCGAGTCGGGACAATGAGCAGTTCTTC.

This clonotype was counted at least ten times. The chain couples TRBV28 to TRBJ1-2; maybe TRBD1 (5 bases). V was cut by 2 bases and J by 0 bases, with 7 bases left in between. Germline CDR1 and CDR2: MDHEN and SYDVKM. This CDR3 contains 14 residues. The CDR3 region has the DNA TGTGCCAGCAGTTTAAGGGGTCCTAACTATGGCTACACCTTC. Translated: CASSLRGPNYGYTF.

This clonotype was counted ten times or more. The chain uses TRBV5-1 and TRBJ2-2, with a possible D match to TRBD1 (6 bases). The CDR3 length is 16 residues. Trimming pared 0 bases from V and 0 bases from J, leaving 9 bases between. The germline V gene has CDR1 SGHRS and CDR2 YFSETQ. The DNA of the CDR3 is TGCGCCAGCAGCTTGGCGGGACACGCGAACACCGGGGAGCTGTTTTTT. Its translation is CASSLAGHANTGELFF.